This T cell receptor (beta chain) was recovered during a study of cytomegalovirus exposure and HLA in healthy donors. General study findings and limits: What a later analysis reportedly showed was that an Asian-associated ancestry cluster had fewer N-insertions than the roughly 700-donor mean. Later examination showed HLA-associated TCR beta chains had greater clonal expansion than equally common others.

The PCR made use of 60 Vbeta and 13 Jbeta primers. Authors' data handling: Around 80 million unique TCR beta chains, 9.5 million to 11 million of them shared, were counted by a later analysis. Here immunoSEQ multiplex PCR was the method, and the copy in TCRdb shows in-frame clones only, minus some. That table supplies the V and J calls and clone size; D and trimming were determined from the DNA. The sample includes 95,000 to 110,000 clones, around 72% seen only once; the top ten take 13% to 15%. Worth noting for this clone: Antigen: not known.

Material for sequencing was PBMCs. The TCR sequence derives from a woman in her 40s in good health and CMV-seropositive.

The CDR3 protein is CASSDILRDRGIYGYTF. CDR3 nucleotides: TGTGCCAGCAGCGATATTCTCCGGGACAGGGGGATTTATGGCTACACCTTC. The chain carries TRBV5-4 and TRBJ1-2; 11 bases are a match to TRBD1. Germline V CDR1 and CDR2: SGHNT, YYREEE (reference sequence). This CDR3 has 17 residues. Trimming at V came to 4 bases and at J to 5 bases, leaving 13 bases not matched to a gene.